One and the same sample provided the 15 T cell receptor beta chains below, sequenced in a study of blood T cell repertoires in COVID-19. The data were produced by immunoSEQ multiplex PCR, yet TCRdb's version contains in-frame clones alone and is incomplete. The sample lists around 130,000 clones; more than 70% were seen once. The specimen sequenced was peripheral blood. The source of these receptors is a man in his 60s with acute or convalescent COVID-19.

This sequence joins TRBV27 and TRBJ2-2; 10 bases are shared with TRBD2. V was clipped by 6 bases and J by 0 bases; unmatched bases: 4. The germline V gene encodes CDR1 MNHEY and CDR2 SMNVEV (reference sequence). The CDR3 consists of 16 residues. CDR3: CASSFSGRPNTGELFF. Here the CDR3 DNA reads TGTGCCAGCAGCTTTAGCGGGAGGCCGAACACCGGGGAGCTGTTTTTT.

CDR3 DNA: TGTGCCAGCAGTCGGCAGGGGACCTACGAGCAGTACTTC. This sequence encodes CASSRQGTYEQYF. The chain employs TRBV25-1 and TRBJ2-7; perhaps TRBD1 as D (6 bases). In germline, CDR1 is MGHDK, CDR2 SYGVNS. This CDR3 contains 13 residues. Trimming took off 5 bases at V and 2 bases at J, with 10 bases between the two ends.

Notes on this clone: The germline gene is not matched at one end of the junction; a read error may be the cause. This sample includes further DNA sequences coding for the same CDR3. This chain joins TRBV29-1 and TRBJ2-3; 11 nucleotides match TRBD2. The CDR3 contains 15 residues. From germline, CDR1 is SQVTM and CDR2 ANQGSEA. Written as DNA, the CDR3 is TGCAGCGTCGAAGGGACTAGCGGTAGCACAGATACGCAGTATTTT. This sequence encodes CSVEGTSGSTDTQYF.

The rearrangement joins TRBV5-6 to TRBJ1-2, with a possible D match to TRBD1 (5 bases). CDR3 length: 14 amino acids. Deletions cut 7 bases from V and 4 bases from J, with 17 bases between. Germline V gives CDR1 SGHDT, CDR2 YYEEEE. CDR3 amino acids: CASRRTGDVYGYTF. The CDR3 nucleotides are TGTGCCAGCCGACGGACGGGGGACGTCTATGGCTACACCTTC.

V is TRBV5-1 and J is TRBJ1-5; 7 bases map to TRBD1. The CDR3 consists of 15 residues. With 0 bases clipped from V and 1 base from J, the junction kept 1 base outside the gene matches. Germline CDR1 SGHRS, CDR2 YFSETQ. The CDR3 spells CASSLEGASNQPQHF. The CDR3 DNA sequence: TGCGCCAGCAGCTTGGAGGGGGCCAGCAATCAGCCCCAGCATTTT.

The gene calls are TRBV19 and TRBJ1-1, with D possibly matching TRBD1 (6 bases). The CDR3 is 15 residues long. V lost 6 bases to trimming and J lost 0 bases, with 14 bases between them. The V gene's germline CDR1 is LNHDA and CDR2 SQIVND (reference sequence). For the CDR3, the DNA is TGTGCCAGTAGGTCGACAGGACTCATGAACACTGAAGCTTTCTTT. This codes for CASRSTGLMNTEAFF.

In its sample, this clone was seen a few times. The DNA of the CDR3 is TGTGCCAGCTCTAAAGACAGGGGCGGCAATCAGCCCCAGCATTTT. This gives the protein CASSKDRGGNQPQHF. The chain combines TRBV18 with TRBJ1-5, with 8 nucleotides matching TRBD1. V lost 6 bases and J lost 2; bases outside the gene matches: 6. The CDR3 length is 15 residues. Germline CDR1 reads KGHSH; CDR2 reads LQKENI.

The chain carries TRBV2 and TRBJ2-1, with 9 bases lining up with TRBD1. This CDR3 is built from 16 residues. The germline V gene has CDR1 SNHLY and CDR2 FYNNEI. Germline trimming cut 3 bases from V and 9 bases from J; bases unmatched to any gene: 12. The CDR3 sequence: CASSDGTGFHLGEQFF. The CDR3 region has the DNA TGTGCCAGCAGTGATGGGACAGGGTTTCATCTTGGTGAGCAGTTCTTC.

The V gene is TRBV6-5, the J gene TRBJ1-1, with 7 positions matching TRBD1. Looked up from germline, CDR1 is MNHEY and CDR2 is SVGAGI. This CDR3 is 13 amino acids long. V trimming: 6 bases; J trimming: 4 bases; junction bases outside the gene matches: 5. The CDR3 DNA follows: TGTGCCAGCAGCCGACAGGGCGGCACTGAAGCTTTCTTT. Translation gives CASSRQGGTEAFF.

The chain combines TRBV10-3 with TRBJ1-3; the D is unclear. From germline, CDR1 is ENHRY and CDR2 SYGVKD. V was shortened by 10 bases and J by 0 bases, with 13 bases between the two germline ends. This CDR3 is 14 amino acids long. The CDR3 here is CATGTESSGNTIYF. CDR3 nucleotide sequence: TGTGCCACGGGAACAGAGAGCTCTGGAAACACCATATATTTT.

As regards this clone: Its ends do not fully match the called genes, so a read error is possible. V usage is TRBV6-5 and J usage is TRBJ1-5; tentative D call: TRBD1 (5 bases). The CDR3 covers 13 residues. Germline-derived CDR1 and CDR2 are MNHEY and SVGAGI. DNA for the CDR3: TGTGCCAGCAGTGACTCAACTCCTCCCAGGGCGCATTTT. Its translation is CASSDSTPPRAHF.

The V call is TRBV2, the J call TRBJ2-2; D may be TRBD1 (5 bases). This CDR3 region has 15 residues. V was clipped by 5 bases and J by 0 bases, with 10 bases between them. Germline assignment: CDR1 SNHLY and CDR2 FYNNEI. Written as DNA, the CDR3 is TGTGCCAGCAGTCTAGACAGACCGAACACCGGGGAGCTGTTTTTT. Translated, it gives CASSLDRPNTGELFF. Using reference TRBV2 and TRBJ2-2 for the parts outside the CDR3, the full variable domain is EPEVTQTPSHQVTQMGQEVILRCVPISNHLYFYWYRQILGQKVEFLVSFYNNEISEKSEIFDDQFSVERPDGSNFTLKIRSTKLEDSAMYFCASSLDRPNTGELFFGEGSRLTVL.

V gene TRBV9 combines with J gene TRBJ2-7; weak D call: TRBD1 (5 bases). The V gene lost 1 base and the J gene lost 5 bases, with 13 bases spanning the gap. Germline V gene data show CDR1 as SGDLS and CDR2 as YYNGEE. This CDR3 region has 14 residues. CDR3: CASSVLSLGDEQYF. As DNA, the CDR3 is TGTGCCAGCAGCGTACTAAGCTTAGGGGACGAGCAGTACTTC.

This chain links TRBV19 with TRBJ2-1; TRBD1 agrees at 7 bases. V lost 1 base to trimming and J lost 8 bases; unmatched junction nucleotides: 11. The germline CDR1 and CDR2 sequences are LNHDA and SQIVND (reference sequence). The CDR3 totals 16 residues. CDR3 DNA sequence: TGTGCCAGTAGTATAGTCTCGACAGGGAGTTTCTATGAGCAGTTCTTC. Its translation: CASSIVSTGSFYEQFF.

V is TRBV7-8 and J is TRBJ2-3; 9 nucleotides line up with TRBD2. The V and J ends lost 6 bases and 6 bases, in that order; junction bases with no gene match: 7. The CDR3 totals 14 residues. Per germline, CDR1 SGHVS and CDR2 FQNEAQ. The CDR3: CASSRGGAGDTQYF. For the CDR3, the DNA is TGTGCCAGCAGTCGCGGGGGGGCAGGTGATACGCAGTATTTT.